The 9 T cell receptor beta chains below all came from one sample that was sequenced in a study of shared clonotypes between healthy human individuals. The assay was immunoSEQ multiplex PCR, and TCRdb's table has in-frame clones only and misses some. The sample records some 2,500,000 clones, less than 95% being singletons. The sample comprised naive CD4+ T cells from PBMCs. Subset of the sample: CD45RA+ positively selected. Receptors originate from a young man in good health. Some clones in this sample may be carry-over from other donors' samples.

The chain links TRBV7-2 to TRBJ1-4, with TRBD1 as a possible D gene (6 bases). The V end lost 6 bases, the J end lost 4 bases, and 15 bases lay between the germline ends. From germline, CDR1 is SGHTA and CDR2 FQGNSA. This CDR3 has 15 amino acids. The CDR3 DNA reads as TGTGCCAGCAGTCCCGACACAGGGTATAATGAAAAACTGTTTTTT. It encodes CASSPDTGYNEKLFF. Full variable domain (missing parts from reference TRBV7-2 and TRBJ1-4): GAGVSQSPSNKVTEKGKDVELRCDPISGHTALYWYRQSLGQGLEFLIYFQGNSAPDKSGLPSDRFSAERTGGSVSTLTIQRTQQEDSAVYLCASSPDTGYNEKLFFGSGTQLSVL.

A remark on this clone: The same CDR3 arises from other DNA sequences in this sample as well. The gene calls are TRBV5-1 and TRBJ2-5; D call uncertain. V dropped 4 bases and J dropped 0 bases, with 7 bases sitting between them. Looked up from germline, CDR1 is SGHRS and CDR2 is YFSETQ. This CDR3 is 13 amino acids long. CDR3 sequence reads: CASSPGDQETQYF. The CDR3 coding sequence is TGCGCCAGCAGCCCCGGTGACCAAGAGACCCAGTACTTC.

This clone occurred once. This chain's CDR3 is CASGGGRGYNEQFF. The CDR3 region has the DNA TGTGCCAGCGGCGGGGGCAGGGGCTACAATGAGCAGTTCTTC. The rearrangement uses TRBV2 and TRBJ2-1; tentative D call: TRBD2 (7 bases). V lost 8 bases to trimming and J lost 3 bases, with 14 bases between them. This CDR3 has 14 amino acids. Per the germline V gene, CDR1 is SNHLY and CDR2 is FYNNEI.

This CDR3 reads CSVLRAENTEAFF. The DNA of the CDR3 is TGCAGCGTCCTCCGGGCGGAGAACACTGAAGCTTTCTTT. The chain carries TRBV29-1 and TRBJ1-1; D uncertain. The germline V and J ends were trimmed by 6 bases and 1 base, with 12 bases remaining between them. The germline V gene has CDR1 SQVTM and CDR2 ANQGSEA. The CDR3 is 13 amino acids.

Comment on this clone: Other DNA sequences in this specimen translate into the identical CDR3. The chain employs TRBV5-1 and TRBJ2-3; 8 bases fit TRBD1. The CDR3 contains 15 residues. V gave up 4 bases and J gave up 3 bases; unmatched junction bases: 7. Germline CDR1 SGHRS, CDR2 YFSETQ. The CDR3 coding sequence is TGCGCCAGCAGCCCCGGACAGGGCAATACAGATACGCAGTATTTT. It yields the protein CASSPGQGNTDTQYF.

This clone was picked up a small number of times. The J gene is TRBJ1-5, the V gene TRBV7-6; unclear D gene. Trimming took 2 bases from V and 4 from J, leaving 6 bases between them. CDR1 and CDR2 from the germline V gene are SGHVS and FNYEAQ. The CDR3 has 13 amino acids. The CDR3: CASSLRVNQPQHF. The CDR3 DNA is TGTGCCAGCAGCTTAAGGGTTAATCAGCCCCAGCATTTT.

V gene TRBV7-9 combines with J gene TRBJ1-2, with TRBD1 identical over 10 bases. This CDR3 is built from 16 residues. Losses at the gene ends were 10 bases for V and 5 bases for J; bases not matched to a gene: 16. CDR1 SEHNR and CDR2 FQNEAQ come from the germline V gene (reference sequence). DNA of the CDR3: TGTGCCACCTACAATAGGGGGACAGGGGTTGGTTATGGCTACACCTTC. This sequence encodes CATYNRGTGVGYGYTF.

The chain links TRBV6-1 to TRBJ1-4, with TRBD1 matching over 9 bases. The germline V gene has CDR1 MNHNS and CDR2 SASEGT. V lost 2 bases and J lost 8; bases outside the gene matches: 6. This CDR3 contains 15 residues. CDR3 sequence: CASSEHRGLGEKLFF. The CDR3 DNA is TGTGCCAGCAGTGAACACAGGGGGCTTGGAGAAAAACTGTTTTTT.

The chain employs TRBV6-6 and TRBJ1-4, with a possible D match to TRBD1 (5 bases). The CDR3 extends over 12 amino acids. Between the trimmed V and J ends, which lost 6 bases and 8 bases, there was a span of 10 bases. The germline V gene encodes CDR1 MNHNY and CDR2 SVGAGI (reference sequence). In nucleotides, the CDR3 is TGTGCCAGCAGGCAGGGAGGAGAAAAACTGTTTTTT. This gives the protein CASRQGGEKLFF.